Listed here is a single TCR beta chain. Its antigen is currently unknown. Here immunoSEQ multiplex PCR was the method, and the copy in TCRdb shows in-frame clones only, minus some. Seen here are roughly 12,000 clones, 60% to 80% observed once, and the top ten hold roughly 13%. These data come from a study of somatic mutations in cytotoxic T cells in rheumatoid arthritis. The V gene's germline CDR1 is SGHTS and CDR2 YDEGEE. The CDR3 is 15 amino acids. V lost 4 bases, J lost 3 bases, and 13 bases lay in between. The study's findings and limits: Rising age went with increasing CD8+ clonality in rheumatoid arthritis patients; healthy controls showed no such increase.

The source of this sequence is a man between 50 and 59 years old in good health. J is TRBJ2-2 and V is TRBV5-8, with D possibly matching TRBD2 (5 bases). What was sequenced was CD8+ T cells sorted from blood. DNA of the CDR3: TGTGCCAGCAGCACCCGGACGGACTACACCGGGGAGCTGTTTTTT. It yields the protein CASSTRTDYTGELFF.